The 26 T cell receptor beta chains in this list originate from one sample, sequenced in a study of vaccination and CD4 T cells after COVID-19. The treatment here: approximately nine-day PBMC culture with coronavirus spike peptide pools or control peptides (ViraFEST assay). The Oncomine TCR Beta short-read assay sequenced DNA from cultured CD4+ T cells. TCRdb redid the calling of the PCR reads with MiXCR, one entry per CDR3 protein. Of 15,000 or so distinct CDR3 sequences listed, almost 50% are singletons. For these TCRs, the target antigens are not known. The sequencing used cultured CD4+ T cells from blood, collected after SARS-CoV-2 vaccination. The receptors derive from a human donor with COVID-19.

V usage is TRBV21-1 and J usage is TRBJ1-2. TRBV21-1 is assigned pseudogene status. This CDR3 is 13 amino acids long. Here the CDR3 DNA reads TGTGCCAGCAGGTTACCCTCTAACTATGGCTACACCTTC. Encoded protein: CASRLPSNYGYTF.

This chain links TRBV6-5 with TRBJ1-6; 9 bases are a match to TRBD1. Germline V CDR1 and CDR2: MNHEY, SVGAGI. The CDR3 runs 17 residues. The junction had 2 bases not matched to a gene; V was cut back by 2 bases and J by 0 bases. The CDR3 loop reads CASSYATGGSYNSPLHF. CDR3 nucleotides: TGTGCCAGCAGTTACGCGACAGGGGGCTCCTATAATTCACCCCTCCACTTT.

This sequence joins TRBV28 and TRBJ1-5; D gene uncertain. CDR3 length equals 13 residues. Germline V gene lookup returns CDR1 MDHEN and CDR2 SYDVKM. The V end was cut by 8 bases, the J end by 5 bases, with 13 bases between. This CDR3 is CASQPERYQPQHF. The CDR3 DNA sequence: TGTGCCAGCCAACCTGAGAGGTATCAGCCCCAGCATTTT.

This clonotype was detected a few times. V and J are TRBV19 and TRBJ2-6; 10 nucleotides line up with TRBD1. V lost 6 bases, J lost 0 bases, and 5 bases stayed unmatched. The CDR3 sequence is 17 residues long. From germline, CDR1 is LNHDA and CDR2 SQIVND (reference sequence). This CDR3 reads CASSVGQGFSGANVLTF. As DNA, the CDR3 is TGTGCCAGTAGCGTGGGACAGGGGTTCTCTGGGGCCAACGTCCTGACTTTC.

This chain links TRBV7-2 with TRBJ2-3; D gene unclear. The CDR3 runs to 13 residues. V was cut by 4 bases and J by 4 bases, with 9 bases left in between. The germline CDR1 and CDR2 sequences are SGHTA and FQGNSA. CDR3: CASSSSAPDTQYF. CDR3 sequence (DNA): TGTGCCAGCAGCTCCTCGGCGCCAGATACGCAGTATTTT.

The chain combines TRBV7-6 with TRBJ1-5; 8 nucleotides align to TRBD1. The CDR3 sequence is 15 residues long. V trimming: 5 bases; J trimming: 9 bases; junction bases outside the gene matches: 12. Germline-derived CDR1 and CDR2 are SGHVS and FNYEAQ. The CDR3 loop reads CASSPDRGKETPQHF. The CDR3 region has the DNA TGTGCCAGCAGCCCTGACAGGGGCAAGGAAACGCCCCAGCATTTT. The variable domain in full, completed from reference TRBV7-6 and TRBJ1-5, reads GAGVSQSPRYKVTKRGQDVALRCDPISGHVSLYWYRQALGQGPEFLTYFNYEAQQDKSGLPNDRFSAERPEGSISTLTIQRTEQRDSAMYRCASSPDRGKETPQHFGDGTRLSIL.

The chain uses TRBV5-1 and TRBJ1-1; 8 bases match TRBD1. V shed 0 bases, J shed 0 bases, and the junction held 10 bases outside the gene matches. The CDR3 runs to 18 residues. Germline V gene sequence: CDR1 SGHRS, CDR2 YFSETQ. The CDR3 sequence: CASSLVGQGSSLNTEAFF. DNA for the CDR3: TGCGCCAGCAGCTTGGTAGGACAGGGTTCGTCGTTGAACACTGAAGCTTTCTTT.

This rearrangement joins TRBV6-1 to TRBJ1-2; tentative D call: TRBD1 (6 bases). CDR1 is MNHNS, CDR2 SASEGT, per germline. Trimming left V 7 bases short and J 7 bases short, with 19 bases between. The CDR3 spans 14 residues. CDR3 protein: CASTVQVQGGGYTF. CDR3 DNA: TGTGCCAGCACAGTTCAAGTACAGGGAGGTGGCTACACCTTC.

This clonotype has more than one count but fewer than ten. The chain has TRBV2 and TRBJ1-1; unclear D gene. The germline V gene has CDR1 SNHLY and CDR2 FYNNEI. The V gene lost 4 bases and the J gene lost 0 bases, with 6 bases spanning the gap. The CDR3 covers 13 residues. The CDR3 reads CASSVTVNTEAFF. For the CDR3, the DNA is TGTGCCAGCAGTGTTACGGTGAACACTGAAGCTTTCTTT.

J is TRBJ2-3 and V is TRBV11-3; D is ambiguous. The CDR3 loop spans 13 amino acids. Germline loops: CDR1 SGHNT, CDR2 YENEEA. V lost 3 bases, J lost 2 bases, and 6 bases lay in between. CDR3 protein: CASSFPATDTQYF. In DNA, the CDR3 is TGTGCCAGCAGCTTTCCAGCCACAGATACGCAGTATTTT. The full variable domain, with the rest looked up from reference TRBV11-3 and TRBJ2-3, is EAGVVQSPRYKIIEKKQPVAFWCNPISGHNTLYWYLQNLGQGPELLIRYENEEAVDDSQLPKDRFSAERLKGVDSTLKIQPAELGDSAVYLCASSFPATDTQYFGPGTRLTVL.

V and J are TRBV6-1 and TRBJ1-1, with D perhaps matching TRBD1 (6 bases). CDR3 length: 13 amino acids. V was pared by 6 bases and J by 4 bases, with 12 bases between. Per germline, CDR1 MNHNS and CDR2 SASEGT. CDR3 sequence: CASSDRGLTEAFF. CDR3 bases: TGTGCCAGCAGCGACCGGGGGCTCACTGAAGCTTTCTTT.

This clonotype was observed a handful of times. CDR3 in amino acids: CASRSLDRVPGYTF. CDR3 bases: TGTGCCAGCAGATCGTTAGACAGGGTCCCTGGCTACACCTTC. The chain links TRBV6-1 to TRBJ1-2; 7 nucleotides line up with TRBD1. J gave up 7 bases and V 6 bases, and 11 bases lay outside the gene matches. CDR3 length equals 14 residues. The germline CDR1 and CDR2 sequences are MNHNS and SASEGT.

In its sample, this clonotype was seen a few times. The chain combines TRBV20-1 with TRBJ1-3; D is ambiguous. The germline V gene encodes CDR1 DFQATT and CDR2 SNEGSKA (reference sequence). The CDR3 consists of 13 residues. Trimming took off 0 bases at V and 4 bases at J, with 7 bases between the two ends. The CDR3 here is CSARDMGGNTIYF. In nucleotides, the CDR3 is TGCAGTGCTAGAGATATGGGGGGAAACACCATATATTTT.

The table lists this clonotype with a few counts. The CDR3 DNA reads as TGTGCAAGTCGGCGACAACCAACAAAGCCCCTGGGGGAGACCCAGTACTTC. This sequence encodes CASRRQPTKPLGETQYF. This chain joins TRBV12-2 and TRBJ2-5; the table calls TRBD1, which could not be checked here. TRBV12-2 is given as a pseudogene. The CDR3 loop spans 17 amino acids.

This clonotype appeared a few times. The chain joins TRBV6-2 or TRBV6-3 to TRBJ2-5; TRBD2 agrees at 8 bases. V lost 7 bases to trimming and J lost 1 base; unmatched junction nucleotides: 17. CDR3 size: 18 residues. Germline lookup yields CDR1 MNHEY and CDR2 SVGEGT. CDR3 in DNA: TGTGCCAGCACCACACCCCCGCCCATAGCGGGATCCCAAGAGACCCAGTACTTC. It codes for CASTTPPPIAGSQETQYF.

This clonotype was recorded a few times. The gene calls are TRBV18 and TRBJ2-5; 10 nucleotides match TRBD2. The germline V gene has CDR1 KGHSH and CDR2 LQKENI. V shed 2 bases and J 4 bases; nucleotides not matched to a gene: 10. The CDR3 covers 17 residues. The CDR3 DNA is TGTGCCAGCTCACCAGCCGCTAGCGGGGGCTCAAGAGAGACCCAGTACTTC. It specifies CASSPAASGGSRETQYF.

This clonotype came up a few times. The chain recombines TRBV6-1 with TRBJ1-1; D possibly corresponds to TRBD1 (6 bases). CDR3 length equals 14 residues. Germline assignment: CDR1 MNHNS and CDR2 SASEGT. V was trimmed by 4 bases and J by 4 bases, leaving 13 bases between them. The CDR3 DNA reads as TGTGCCAGCAGTGCCACAGGGTCTGGCACTGAAGCTTTCTTT. Translating gives CASSATGSGTEAFF.

The chain uses TRBV19 and TRBJ1-2, with D perhaps matching TRBD1 (5 bases). Germline lookup yields CDR1 LNHDA and CDR2 SQIVND (reference sequence). The CDR3 spans 18 residues. The V end was cut by 11 bases, the J end by 5 bases, with 33 bases between. CDR3 DNA sequence: TGTGCCCCAACCCCGCCAACAAGACAGCCACTCGATCTATATGGCTACACCTTC. Protein: CAPTPPTRQPLDLYGYTF.

This clonotype was observed a handful of times. The rearrangement joins TRBV2 to TRBJ2-7, with 9 bases that match TRBD1. With V trimmed by 9 bases and J by 2 bases, 8 bases remained unmatched. This CDR3 comprises 14 residues. The germline V gene has CDR1 SNHLY and CDR2 FYNNEI. The CDR3 reads CASTGQGYPYEQYF. CDR3 coding DNA: TGTGCCAGTACAGGACAGGGGTACCCCTACGAGCAGTACTTC.

This clonotype was recorded a few times. The rearrangement joins TRBV7-2 to TRBJ2-2; the D is unclear. The CDR3 is 12 residues long. V lost 3 bases and J 5 bases, leaving 4 bases between the germline ends. Germline V lookup: CDR1 SGHTA, CDR2 FQGNSA. CDR3 in DNA: TGTGCCAGCAGCTTTAAGACCGGGGAGCTGTTTTTT. Translating gives CASSFKTGELFF.

The rearrangement uses TRBV20-1 and TRBJ2-5; D uncertain. From germline, CDR1 is DFQATT and CDR2 SNEGSKA (reference sequence). The CDR3 is made up of 10 amino acids. The ends were cut back, 6 bases at V and 5 bases at J, with 7 bases in the middle. This CDR3 is CSAQLETQYF. The CDR3 nucleotides are TGCAGTGCCCAGTTGGAGACCCAGTACTTC.

The genes are TRBV19 and TRBJ2-5; no reliable D call. There are 11 residues in the CDR3. Trimming took 9 bases from V and 4 from J, leaving 9 bases between them. Germline V gene sequence: CDR1 LNHDA, CDR2 SQIVND (reference sequence). The CDR3 region has the DNA TGTGCCAGGTTGGGCGCAGAGACCCAGTACTTC. Encoded protein: CARLGAETQYF.

The chain links TRBV20-1 to TRBJ1-6; perhaps TRBD1 as D (5 bases). This CDR3 is 15 amino acids long. Germline CDR1 and CDR2: DFQATT and SNEGSKA (reference sequence). Trimming pared 1 base from V and 3 bases from J, leaving 10 bases between. The CDR3 coding sequence is TGCAGTGCTAGAGCAGGTGGGGGCTATAATTCACCCCTCCACTTT. It codes for CSARAGGGYNSPLHF.

V and J are TRBV10-3 and TRBJ2-1; 9 bases fit TRBD1. J gave up 8 bases and V 3 bases, and 8 bases lay outside the gene matches. The CDR3 runs 15 residues. CDR1 ENHRY and CDR2 SYGVKD come from the germline V gene. The CDR3 region has the DNA TGTGCCATCAGTGACCTGGGACAGGGCGGGGATGAGCAGTTCTTC. Translation gives CAISDLGQGGDEQFF.

This clonotype has only one observation. The V and J genes are TRBV21-1 and TRBJ1-5. TRBV21-1 is given as a pseudogene. The CDR3 totals 16 residues. The DNA for the CDR3 is TGTGCCAACAGCAAAGAATGGTCAGGTAGCAATCAGCCCCAGCATTTT. This sequence encodes CANSKEWSGSNQPQHF.

The gene calls are TRBV1 and TRBJ1-5; TRBD1 is the table's D call and was not checked against the DNA. TRBV1 is designated a pseudogene. There are 15 residues in the CDR3. The chain's CDR3 is CTSSLPGSQGQPQHF. CDR3 sequence (DNA): TGCACCAGCAGCCTGCCGGGATCTCAAGGTCAGCCCCAGCATTTT.